These T cell receptor beta chains were read from a single sample in a study of blood T cell repertoires in COVID-19. Repertoires were generated with immunoSEQ multiplex PCR, while TCRdb's copy carries only in-frame clones and drops some. The data contain some 150,000 clones, roughly 80% of them singletons. Sequenced material: peripheral blood. Every receptor here comes from a human donor in a cohort sampled during active COVID-19. Both conserved end residues are part of each CDR3. The D gene is left open where the match is weak. Clone size, where shown, is once, few, many, or a class for clones that have expanded.

v_call	j_call	clone_size	d_call	cdr3_nt	cdr3_aa
TRBV4-2	TRBJ1-2	.	.	TGTGCCAGCAGCCAAGGTCAGGCGGGGTATGGCTACACCTTC	CASSQGQAGYGYTF
TRBV5-4	TRBJ2-1	few	TRBD2	TGTGCCAGCAGCTTGGAATCGCGGGGGGCCTACAATGAGCAGTTCTTC	CASSLESRGAYNEQFF
TRBV14	TRBJ1-2	many	TRBD1	TGTGCCAGCAGTCCCCGACAGGGCTTCGGCTACACCTTC	CASSPRQGFGYTF
TRBV7-6	TRBJ2-3	.	TRBD1	TGTGCCAGCAGGCTCCGGGACAGGGAAACAGATACGCAGTATTTT	CASRLRDRETDTQYF
TRBV3-1/TRBV3-2	TRBJ2-7	.	.	TGTGCCAGCAGCCCAGGACACCTCTACGAGCAGTACTTC	CASSPGHLYEQYF
TRBV6-2/TRBV6-3	TRBJ2-7	.	.	TGTGCCAGCAGTTACCCCCCAAAAGGGAGTCTCCCCTACGAGCAGTACTTC	CASSYPPKGSLPYEQYF
TRBV6-5	TRBJ1-1	once	TRBD1	TGTGCCATCTCCCCCACCGGACAGGGGGCGAGAGCTTTCTTT	CAISPTGQGARAFF
TRBV15	TRBJ2-7	.	.	TGTGCCACACGCGTTGTCGGGACCTACGAGCAGTACTTC	CATRVVGTYEQYF
TRBV6-2/TRBV6-3	TRBJ1-2	once	.	TGTGCCAGCAGCCCCATTTGGATCTTAGACACTTCTAACTATGGCTACACCTTC	CASSPIWILDTSNYGYTF
TRBV24-1	TRBJ1-4	.	TRBD1	TGTGCCACCGAGGACAGGGTCAGTAATGAAAAACTGTTTTTT	CATEDRVSNEKLFF
TRBV6-2/TRBV6-3	TRBJ2-7	.	.	TGTGCCAGCAGTGCCAGGGACAAGGACGAGCAGTACTTC	CASSARDKDEQYF
TRBV18	TRBJ1-3	few	.	TGTGCCAGCTCACCACCGAGTCTAAACTCTGGAAACACCATATATTTT	CASSPPSLNSGNTIYF
TRBV6-6	TRBJ1-6	few	.	TGTGCCAGCAGCCTACAGGGTAATAATTCACCCCTCCACTTT	CASSLQGNNSPLHF
TRBV19	TRBJ1-6	.	TRBD1	TGTGCCAGTACCGCCGGGACAGGGCCTTCACCCCTCCACTTT	CASTAGTGPSPLHF
TRBV3-1/TRBV3-2	TRBJ2-1	.	TRBD2	TGTGCCAGCAGCCACCGGGGGGGCGTGGATGAGCAGTTCTTC	CASSHRGGVDEQFF
TRBV5-5	TRBJ1-5	once	TRBD1	TGTGCCAGCAGCTTGGAGGGGGCGAGGGATCAGCCCCAGCATTTT	CASSLEGARDQPQHF
TRBV28	TRBJ1-3	once	.	TGTGCCAGCACCCTATCAGGCCCCTCTGGAAACACCATATATTTT	CASTLSGPSGNTIYF
TRBV10-2	TRBJ1-5	.	.	TGCGCCAGCAGCTCGGGACACCTCATGGAGCCCCAGCATTTT	CASSSGHLMEPQHF
TRBV28	TRBJ1-5	.	TRBD1	TGTGCCAGCAGTTTAACAGGGGTAAGTGGTCAGCCCCAGCATTTT	CASSLTGVSGQPQHF
TRBV5-1	TRBJ1-4	.	TRBD1	TGCGCCAGCAGCTTGGATGGGACAGGGAGTGAAAAACTGTTTTTT	CASSLDGTGSEKLFF
TRBV6-2/TRBV6-3	TRBJ1-6	few	.	TGTGCCAGCAGACCTACTACAGGGATGAATTCACCCCTCCACTTT	CASRPTTGMNSPLHF
TRBV15	TRBJ2-1	.	.	TGTGCCACCAGCAGGGGAGAGCTAACCTACAATGAGCAGTTCTTC	CATSRGELTYNEQFF
TRBV11-2	TRBJ2-7	.	TRBD1	TGTGCCAGCAGCAGAACGGACAGGGCCTACGAGCAGTACTTC	CASSRTDRAYEQYF
TRBV28	TRBJ1-4	.	.	TGTGCCAGCAGTTTATCGAGAGGCAATAATGAAAAACTGTTTTTT	CASSLSRGNNEKLFF
TRBV7-8	TRBJ2-3	once	TRBD2	TGTGCCAGCAGCTTAGAGTCTAGCGGGGCCACAGATACGCAGTATTTT	CASSLESSGATDTQYF
TRBV6-2/TRBV6-3	TRBJ2-7	once	TRBD2	TGTGCCAGCAGTCGCCCTCCCTCGGGAGGACACCGCCCTACGGTACAGTACTTC	CASSRPPSGGHRPTVQYF
TRBV3-1/TRBV3-2	TRBJ2-3	.	TRBD2	TGTGCCAGCAGCCCGGGGGGGCCCACAGATACGCAGTATTTT	CASSPGGPTDTQYF
TRBV6-5	TRBJ2-7	.	.	TGTGCCAGCCCCTCAATCGGCGGGGCATTCTACGAGCAGTACTTC	CASPSIGGAFYEQYF
TRBV19	TRBJ2-7	.	.	TGTGCCAGTAGGGACCGGGACAATTCCTACGAGCAGTACTTC	CASRDRDNSYEQYF
TRBV24-1	TRBJ2-1	.	.	TGTGCCACCAGTGATTTTCGTCAGGGGAACAATGAGCAGTTCTTC	CATSDFRQGNNEQFF
TRBV10-3	TRBJ2-5	.	TRBD2	TGTGCCATCAGTGACCCCGGGACTAGCGGGGGCCAAGAGACCCAGTACTTC	CAISDPGTSGGQETQYF
TRBV7-8	TRBJ1-4	.	.	TGTGCCAGCAGCTTTAGTGCAACTAATGAAAAACTGTTTTTT	CASSFSATNEKLFF
TRBV7-8	TRBJ1-2	.	TRBD1	TGTGCCAGCCAGGGGACAGGACTAACCTATGGCTACACCTTC	CASQGTGLTYGYTF
TRBV24-1	TRBJ1-2	.	TRBD1	TGTGCCACCAGTGACGACAGGGTAAATGGCTACACCTTC	CATSDDRVNGYTF
TRBV12-3/TRBV12-4	TRBJ2-2	once	.	TGTGCCAGCAGTCTAGGCGTCACCGGGGAGCTGTTTTTT	CASSLGVTGELFF
TRBV13	TRBJ2-5	once	TRBD2	TGTGCCAGCAGCTACTATAGCGGGGGGTACCAAGAGACCCAGTACTTC	CASSYYSGGYQETQYF
TRBV21-1	TRBJ1-3	.	.	TGTGCCAGCAGCAAAAAAGGGGCGGGGATCAGGGACACCATATATTTT	CASSKKGAGIRDTIYF
TRBV5-4	TRBJ2-3	.	.	TGTGCCAGCAGCTTGGCTGGACTACCAATTAGCACAGATACGCAGTATTTT	CASSLAGLPISTDTQYF
TRBV11-3	TRBJ2-2	.	.	TGTGCCAGCAGCCACCCCAGGGGCACCGGGGAGCTGTTTTTT	CASSHPRGTGELFF
TRBV3-1/TRBV3-2	TRBJ1-2	.	.	TGTGCCAGCAGCCAAGCGGAGGGACCGGATTATGGCTACACCTTC	CASSQAEGPDYGYTF
TRBV11-3	TRBJ2-2	few	.	TGTGCCAGCAGCTTAGGACCGGGTGGGGAGCTGTTTTTT	CASSLGPGGELFF
TRBV7-2	TRBJ2-1	.	.	TGTGCCAGCAGACCTGCGACTAGTGATGAGCAGTTCTTC	CASRPATSDEQFF
TRBV28	TRBJ2-1	.	TRBD2	TGTGCCAGCAGTACAAGTCTGGCGGGGGTCTACAATGAGCAGTTCTTC	CASSTSLAGVYNEQFF
TRBV6-2/TRBV6-3	TRBJ1-2	.	.	TGTGCCAGCAGTTTTATTCATGGCTACACCTTC	CASSFIHGYTF
TRBV4-3	TRBJ1-2	.	TRBD1	TGCGCCAGCAGCCAAGAAGTATCGACAGGGAGAGGCTACACCTTC	CASSQEVSTGRGYTF
TRBV6-6	TRBJ1-2	.	TRBD1	TGTGCCAGCTCATTGGGACAGGGATTTGGCTACACCTTC	CASSLGQGFGYTF
TRBV29-1	TRBJ1-1	.	TRBD1	TGCAGCGTTTCAGGTGGGGCAGGGGGGAACACTGAAGCTTTCTTT	CSVSGGAGGNTEAFF
TRBV7-3	TRBJ2-1	.	.	TGTGCCAGCAGCTTACTGGGGGGTGAGCAGTTCTTC	CASSLLGGEQFF